This T cell receptor (beta chain) was recovered during a study of shared clonotypes between healthy human individuals. Germline CDR1 reads SGHTA; CDR2 reads FQGTGA. V gave up 4 bases and J gave up 0 bases, with 11 bases separating them. CDR3 size: 15 residues. As regards this clone: Other DNA sequences from this sample encode an identical CDR3 as well.

The method was immunoSEQ multiplex PCR; TCRdb's version includes in-frame clones alone and lacks a portion of them. The table lists around 2.5 million clones, over 85% of them singletons, with 0.36% in the top ten. This rearrangement joins TRBV7-3 to TRBJ2-3, with D perhaps matching TRBD1 (6 bases). This sequence originates from a man aged 18 to 30 in good health. Some clones in this sample may be carry-over from other donors' samples. Material: naive CD4+ T cells from PBMCs. Subset indicated: CD45RA+ positively selected. The CDR3 sequence: CASSSQGISTDTQYF. CDR3 nucleotide sequence: TGTGCCAGCAGCTCACAGGGTATCAGCACAGATACGCAGTATTTT.